This T cell receptor beta chain derives from a study of T-cell memory formation after mild COVID-19. Study outcomes and limitations: Nothing showed for sure that second-wave clones peaking on day 37 were SARS-CoV-2 specific. CD4/CD8 balance held among clones contracting day 15 to 85, and later expanders leaned CD4+. The pre-infection memory compartment contained some responding clones, suggesting cross-reactive memory joined.

Constant-segment-primed 5'RACE gave TCR alpha and TCR beta cDNA libraries with sample barcodes and UMIs. A single record per CDR3 protein comes from TCRdb applying MiXCR to the 5' RACE reads. The sample consists of more than 250,000 distinct CDR3 sequences, about 20% of them appearing once. The ends lost 3 bases at V and 5 bases at J; junction bases unmatched: 3. This CDR3 is 15 amino acids long. CDR1 is SGHTA and CDR2 is FQGNSA in the germline V gene. For this clonotype: Antigen: not known.

Input material: PBMCs or a T cell subset sorted from them (not recorded which). The V call is TRBV7-2, the J call TRBJ2-5; 13 bases are a match to TRBD2. The TCR originated in a young man who had mild COVID-19 (a few samples of this study predate the infection). Cell type and time point are not known. CDR3: CASSFPTSGGETQYF. The CDR3 nucleotides are TGTGCCAGCAGCTTCCCGACTAGCGGGGGGGAGACCCAGTACTTC.